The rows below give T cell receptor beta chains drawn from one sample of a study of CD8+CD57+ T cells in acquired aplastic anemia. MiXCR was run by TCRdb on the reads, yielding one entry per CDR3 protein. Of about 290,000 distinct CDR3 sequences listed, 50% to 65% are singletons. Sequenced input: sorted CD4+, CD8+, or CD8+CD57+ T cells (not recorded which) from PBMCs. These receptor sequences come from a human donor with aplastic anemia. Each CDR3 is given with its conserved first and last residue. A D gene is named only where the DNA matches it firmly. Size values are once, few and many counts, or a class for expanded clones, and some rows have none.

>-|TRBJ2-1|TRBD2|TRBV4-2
TGTGCCAGCAGCCAAGACCACGGGGGGGCATACAATGAGCAGTTCTTC
CASSQDHGGAYNEQFF
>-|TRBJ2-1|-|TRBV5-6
TGTGCCAGCAGCTTGTGGATAAATGAGCAGTTCTTC
CASSLWINEQFF
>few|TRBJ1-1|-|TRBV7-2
TGTGCCAGCAGCCGAGGGATAAACACTGAAGCTTTCTTT
CASSRGINTEAFF
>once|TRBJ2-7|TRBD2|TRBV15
TGTGCCACCAGCAGAGATGGGGGACTAGCAGAGAAGAGTTACGAGCAGTACTTC
CATSRDGGLAEKSYEQYF
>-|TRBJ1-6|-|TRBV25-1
TGTGCCAGCAGTGAGCAGGGGTATAATTCACCCCTCCACTTT
CASSEQGYNSPLHF
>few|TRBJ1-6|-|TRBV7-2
TGTGCCAGCAGCTTAGCGTTAGGGACGGTTCATTCACCCCTCCACTTT
CASSLALGTVHSPLHF
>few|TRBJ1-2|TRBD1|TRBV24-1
TGTGCCACCAGTGACTCGAGCAGGGGGCAGGACTATGGCTACACCTTC
CATSDSSRGQDYGYTF
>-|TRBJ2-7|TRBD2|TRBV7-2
TGTGCCAGCAGCTTGGGGGAGGGACCCTACGAGCAGTACTTC
CASSLGEGPYEQYF
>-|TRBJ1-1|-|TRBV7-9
TGTGCCAGCAGCAGTTATTCCGGGAACACTGAAGCTTTCTTT
CASSSYSGNTEAFF
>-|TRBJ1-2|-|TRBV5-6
TGTGCCAGCAGCTTGGTGGGGGCAGGGTTGTACTATGGCTACACCTTC
CASSLVGAGLYYGYTF
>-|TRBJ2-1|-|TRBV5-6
TGTGCCAGCAGCTTAAGTTCGAATGAGCAGTTCTTC
CASSLSSNEQFF
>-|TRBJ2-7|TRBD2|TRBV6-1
TGTGCCAGCAGCAAGACTAGCGGGATGTTCTACGAGCAGTACTTC
CASSKTSGMFYEQYF
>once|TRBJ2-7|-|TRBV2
TGTGCCAGCAAGGACCCGAACTACGAGCAGTACTTC
CASKDPNYEQYF